This passage covers 4 T cell receptor beta chains from one sample sequenced in a study of blood T cells in healthy people across ages. A sample-barcoded 5' primer and a J-beta primer mix were used in a second PCR of about 7 to 12 cycles. TCRdb redid the calling of the 5' RACE reads with MiXCR, one entry per CDR3 protein. The sample shows fewer than 2,000,000 distinct CDR3 sequences, around 42% of them seen only once. The sample consisted of blood. The receptors come from a human donor in good health.

This sequence joins TRBV6-1 and TRBJ2-7; no definite D call. Trimming stripped 3 bases from V and 0 bases from J, with 15 bases between. The length of the CDR3 is 16 residues. Germline lookup yields CDR1 MNHNS and CDR2 SASEGT. Here the CDR3 DNA reads TGTGCCAGCAGTGACCCAGGAGCCCTACCCTCCTACGAGCAGTACTTC. Translating it yields CASSDPGALPSYEQYF.

This clonotype has just a few counts. V is TRBV10-3 and J is TRBJ2-7, with 7 nucleotides matching TRBD1. CDR1 and CDR2 from the germline V gene are ENHRY and SYGVKD. The CDR3 sequence is 16 residues long. The junction had 8 bases not matched to a gene; V was cut back by 3 bases and J by 0 bases. In DNA, the CDR3 is TGTGCCATCAGTGACTACAGGGGAACAAGCTCCTACGAGCAGTACTTC. It codes for CAISDYRGTSSYEQYF.

This clonotype was detected only a few times. The V call is TRBV20-1, the J call TRBJ1-5, with D perhaps matching TRBD1 (5 bases). The CDR3 runs 16 residues. The germline CDR1 and CDR2 sequences are DFQATT and SNEGSKA (reference sequence). The ends were cut back, 6 bases at V and 4 bases at J, with 22 bases in the middle. The CDR3 protein is CSAAPGTPSSNQPQHF. As DNA, the CDR3 is TGCAGTGCAGCACCCGGGACGCCCAGCAGTAATCAGCCCCAGCATTTT.

V gene TRBV7-2 combines with J gene TRBJ1-5, with D possibly TRBD1 on 6 matching bases. The CDR3 covers 15 residues. Germline CDR1 is SGHTA and CDR2 is FQGNSA. The ends were cut back, 3 bases at V and 4 bases at J, with 13 bases in the middle. CDR3: CASSFFTGPNQPQHF. As DNA, the CDR3 is TGTGCCAGCAGCTTTTTCACAGGGCCTAATCAGCCCCAGCATTTT. Combining the CDR3 with reference TRBV7-2 and TRBJ1-5 gives the whole variable domain GAGVSQSPSNKVTEKGKDVELRCDPISGHTALYWYRQSLGQGLEFLIYFQGNSAPDKSGLPSDRFSAERTGGSVSTLTIQRTQQEDSAVYLCASSFFTGPNQPQHFGDGTRLSIL.